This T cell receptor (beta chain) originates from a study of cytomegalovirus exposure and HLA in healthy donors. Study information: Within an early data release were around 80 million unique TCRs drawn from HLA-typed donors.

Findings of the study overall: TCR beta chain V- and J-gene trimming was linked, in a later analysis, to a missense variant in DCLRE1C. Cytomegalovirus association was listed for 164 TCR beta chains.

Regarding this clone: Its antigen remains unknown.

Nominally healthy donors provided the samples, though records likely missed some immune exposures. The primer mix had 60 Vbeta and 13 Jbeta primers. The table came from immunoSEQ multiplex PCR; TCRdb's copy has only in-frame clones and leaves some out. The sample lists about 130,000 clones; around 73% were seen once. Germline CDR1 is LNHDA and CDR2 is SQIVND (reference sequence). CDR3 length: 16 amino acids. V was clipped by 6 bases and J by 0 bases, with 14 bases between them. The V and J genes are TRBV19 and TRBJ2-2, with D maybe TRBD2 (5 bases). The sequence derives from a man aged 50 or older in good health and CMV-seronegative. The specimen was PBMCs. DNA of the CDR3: TGTGCCAGTAGCTCGGCGGCGGGTGCGAACACCGGGGAGCTGTTTTTT. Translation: CASSSAAGANTGELFF.